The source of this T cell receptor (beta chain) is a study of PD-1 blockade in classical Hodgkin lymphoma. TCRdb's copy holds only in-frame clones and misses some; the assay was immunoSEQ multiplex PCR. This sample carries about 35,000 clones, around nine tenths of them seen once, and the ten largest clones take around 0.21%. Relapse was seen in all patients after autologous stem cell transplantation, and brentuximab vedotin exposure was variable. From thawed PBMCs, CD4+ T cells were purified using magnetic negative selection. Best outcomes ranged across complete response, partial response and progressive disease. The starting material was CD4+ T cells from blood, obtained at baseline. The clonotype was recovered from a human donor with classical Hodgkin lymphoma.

The DNA of the CDR3 is TGCGCCAGCAGCCAAGATAGGAGGGTAGGTGGGACTAATGAAAAACTGTTTTTT. This sequence encodes CASSQDRRVGGTNEKLFF. The V gene is TRBV4-1, the J gene TRBJ1-4; D ambiguous. Trimming cost V 0 bases and J 2 bases, with 16 bases left between them. This CDR3 region has 18 residues. The germline V gene encodes CDR1 MGHRA and CDR2 YSYEKL.